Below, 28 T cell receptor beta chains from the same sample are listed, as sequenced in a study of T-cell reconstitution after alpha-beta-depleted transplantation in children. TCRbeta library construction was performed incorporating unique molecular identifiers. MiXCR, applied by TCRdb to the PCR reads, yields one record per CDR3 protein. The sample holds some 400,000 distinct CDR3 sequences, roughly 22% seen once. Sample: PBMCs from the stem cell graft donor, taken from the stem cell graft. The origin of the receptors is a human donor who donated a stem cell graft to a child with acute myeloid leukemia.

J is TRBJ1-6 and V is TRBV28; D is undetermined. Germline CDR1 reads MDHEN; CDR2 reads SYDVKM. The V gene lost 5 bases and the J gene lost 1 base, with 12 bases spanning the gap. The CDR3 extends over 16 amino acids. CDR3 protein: CASSPSDSSYNSPLHF. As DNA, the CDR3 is TGTGCCAGCAGTCCCTCCGACTCATCCTATAATTCACCCCTCCACTTT. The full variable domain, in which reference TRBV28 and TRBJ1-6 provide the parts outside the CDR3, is DVKVTQSSRYLVKRTGEKVFLECVQDMDHENMFWYRQDPGLGLRLIYFSYDVKMKEKGDIPEGYSVSREKKERFSLILESASTNQTSMYLCASSPSDSSYNSPLHFGNGTRLTVT.

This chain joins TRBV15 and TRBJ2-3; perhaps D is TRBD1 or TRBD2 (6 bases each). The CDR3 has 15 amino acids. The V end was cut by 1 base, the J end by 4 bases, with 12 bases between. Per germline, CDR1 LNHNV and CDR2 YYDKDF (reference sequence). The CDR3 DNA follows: TGTGCCACCAGCAGAGCCCCGGGGGCGGCAGATACGCAGTATTTT. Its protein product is CATSRAPGAADTQYF.

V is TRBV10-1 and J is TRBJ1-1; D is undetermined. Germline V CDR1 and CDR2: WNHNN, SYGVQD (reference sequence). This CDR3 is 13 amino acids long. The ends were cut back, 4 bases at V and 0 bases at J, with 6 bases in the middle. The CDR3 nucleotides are TGCGCCAGCAGTGTAGGTATGAACACTGAAGCTTTCTTT. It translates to CASSVGMNTEAFF.

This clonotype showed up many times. The CDR3 is CASSGQGGIQYF. In nucleotides, the CDR3 is TGTGCCAGCAGCGGACAGGGTGGCATTCAGTACTTC. V is TRBV9 and J is TRBJ2-4, with TRBD1 identical over 7 bases. V gave up 3 bases and J gave up 9 bases; unmatched junction bases: 3. CDR1 is SGDLS, CDR2 YYNGEE, per germline. This CDR3 contains 12 residues.

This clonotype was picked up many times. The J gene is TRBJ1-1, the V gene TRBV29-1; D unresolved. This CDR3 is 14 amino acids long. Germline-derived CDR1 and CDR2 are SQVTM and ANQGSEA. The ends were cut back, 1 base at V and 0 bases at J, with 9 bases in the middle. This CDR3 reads CSVEGRYMNTEAFF. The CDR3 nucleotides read TGCAGCGTTGAAGGCAGGTACATGAACACTGAAGCTTTCTTT.

The CDR3 spells CASSQERAGDDGYTF. In DNA, the CDR3 is TGCGCCAGCAGCCAAGAAAGGGCAGGGGACGATGGCTACACCTTC. J is TRBJ1-2 and V is TRBV4-3; perhaps TRBD1 as D (6 bases). Trimming stripped 0 bases from V and 6 bases from J, with 14 bases between. Germline V gene sequence: CDR1 LGHNA, CDR2 YSLEER. The CDR3 loop spans 15 amino acids.

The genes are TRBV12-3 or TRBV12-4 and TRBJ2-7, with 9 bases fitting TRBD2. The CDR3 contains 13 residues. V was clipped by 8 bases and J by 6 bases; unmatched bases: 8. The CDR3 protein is CASSIAGAGEQYF. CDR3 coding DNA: TGTGCCAGCTCTATAGCGGGAGCAGGCGAGCAGTACTTC.

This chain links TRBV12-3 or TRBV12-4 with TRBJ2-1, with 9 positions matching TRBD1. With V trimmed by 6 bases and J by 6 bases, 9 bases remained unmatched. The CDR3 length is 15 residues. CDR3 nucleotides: TGTGCCAGCAGCACGGGACAGGGATTGAGCAATGAGCAGTTCTTC. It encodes CASSTGQGLSNEQFF.

CDR3 protein: CASSLGQKNYGYTF. The DNA for the CDR3 is TGTGCCAGCAGCCTAGGACAGAAAAACTATGGCTACACCTTC. The genes are TRBV5-4 and TRBJ1-2, with D perhaps TRBD1 (6 bases). There are 14 residues in the CDR3. The germline V gene has CDR1 SGHNT and CDR2 YYREEE (reference sequence). Trimming took 4 bases from V and 2 from J, leaving 12 bases between them. The full variable domain, with the rest looked up from reference TRBV5-4 and TRBJ1-2, is ETGVTQSPTHLIKTRGQQVTLRCSSQSGHNTVSWYQQALGQGPQFIFQYYREEENGRGNFPPRFSGLQFPNYSSELNVNALELDDSALYLCASSLGQKNYGYTFGSGTRLTVV.

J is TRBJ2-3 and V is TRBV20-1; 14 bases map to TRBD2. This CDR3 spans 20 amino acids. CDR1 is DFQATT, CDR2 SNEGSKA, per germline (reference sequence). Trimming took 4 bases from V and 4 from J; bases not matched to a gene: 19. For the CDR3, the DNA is TGCAGTGCTATCAGACTAGCGGGAGGGCCGGAGCTTAGTCCCCCAGATACGCAGTATTTT. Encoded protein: CSAIRLAGGPELSPPDTQYF.

This CDR3 is CASRSSGRGNEQFF. The CDR3 bases are TGTGCCAGCAGATCCAGCGGGAGGGGTAATGAGCAGTTCTTC. The chain recombines TRBV28 with TRBJ2-1, with TRBD2 matching 10 bases. The CDR3 consists of 14 residues. V was clipped by 6 bases and J by 7 bases; unmatched bases: 6. In germline, CDR1 is MDHEN, CDR2 SYDVKM.

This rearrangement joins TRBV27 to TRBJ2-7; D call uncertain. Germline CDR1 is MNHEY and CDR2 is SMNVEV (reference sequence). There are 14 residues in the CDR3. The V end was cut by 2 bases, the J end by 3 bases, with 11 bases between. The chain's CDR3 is CASSLKDGNYEQYF. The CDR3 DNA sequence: TGTGCCAGCAGTTTAAAGGATGGGAACTACGAGCAGTACTTC.

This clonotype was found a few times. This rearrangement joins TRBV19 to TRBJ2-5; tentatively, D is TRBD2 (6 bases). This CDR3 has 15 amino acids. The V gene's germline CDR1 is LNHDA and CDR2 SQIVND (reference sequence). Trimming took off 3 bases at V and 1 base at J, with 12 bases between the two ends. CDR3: CASSMGGPIQETQYF. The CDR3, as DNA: TGTGCCAGTAGTATGGGGGGACCTATCCAAGAGACCCAGTACTTC.

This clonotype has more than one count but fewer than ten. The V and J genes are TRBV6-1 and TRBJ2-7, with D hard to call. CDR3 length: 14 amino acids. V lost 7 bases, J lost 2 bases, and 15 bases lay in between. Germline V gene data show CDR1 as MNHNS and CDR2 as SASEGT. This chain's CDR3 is CASKLRTGTYEQYF. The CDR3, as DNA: TGTGCCAGCAAACTTCGTACCGGCACCTACGAGCAGTACTTC.

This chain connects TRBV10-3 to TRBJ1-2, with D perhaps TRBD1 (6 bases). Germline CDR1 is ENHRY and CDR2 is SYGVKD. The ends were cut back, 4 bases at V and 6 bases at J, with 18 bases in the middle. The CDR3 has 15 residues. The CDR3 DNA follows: TGTGCCATCAGTGGGGGGGCAGGGCGAGAGGATGGCTACACCTTC. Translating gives CAISGGAGREDGYTF.

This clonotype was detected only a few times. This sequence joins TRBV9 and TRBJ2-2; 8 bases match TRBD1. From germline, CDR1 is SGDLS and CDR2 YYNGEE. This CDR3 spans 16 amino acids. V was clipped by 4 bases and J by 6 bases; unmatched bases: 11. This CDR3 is CASSSHWQGAPGELFF. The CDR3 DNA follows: TGTGCCAGCAGCTCCCATTGGCAGGGGGCGCCCGGGGAGCTGTTTTTT.

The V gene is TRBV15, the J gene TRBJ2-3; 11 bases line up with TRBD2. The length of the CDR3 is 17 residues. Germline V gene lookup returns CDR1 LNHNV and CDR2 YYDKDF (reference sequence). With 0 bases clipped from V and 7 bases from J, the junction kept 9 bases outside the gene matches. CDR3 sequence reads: CATSREGLAGGPYTQYF. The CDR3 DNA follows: TGTGCCACCAGCAGAGAAGGGTTAGCGGGAGGGCCATATACGCAGTATTTT.

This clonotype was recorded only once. The CDR3 DNA reads TGTGCCAGCTTATTGAAACAGACTAACACTGAAGCTTTCTTT. Protein: CASLLKQTNTEAFF. This chain joins TRBV6-1 and TRBJ1-1; D unclear. The CDR3 consists of 14 residues. The ends were cut back, 8 bases at V and 2 bases at J, with 15 bases in the middle. CDR1 is MNHNS and CDR2 is SASEGT in the germline V gene.

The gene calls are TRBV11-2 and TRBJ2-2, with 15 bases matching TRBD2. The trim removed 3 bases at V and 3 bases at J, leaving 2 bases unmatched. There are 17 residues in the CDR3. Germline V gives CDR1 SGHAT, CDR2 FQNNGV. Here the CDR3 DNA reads TGTGCCAGCAGCTTCGGACTAGCGGGAGGGTACACCGGGGAGCTGTTTTTT. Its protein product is CASSFGLAGGYTGELFF. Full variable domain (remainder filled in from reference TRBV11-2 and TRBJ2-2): EAGVAQSPRYKIIEKRQSVAFWCNPISGHATLYWYQQILGQGPKLLIQFQNNGVVDDSQLPKDRFSAERLKGVDSTLKIQPAKLEDSAVYLCASSFGLAGGYTGELFFGEGSRLTVL.

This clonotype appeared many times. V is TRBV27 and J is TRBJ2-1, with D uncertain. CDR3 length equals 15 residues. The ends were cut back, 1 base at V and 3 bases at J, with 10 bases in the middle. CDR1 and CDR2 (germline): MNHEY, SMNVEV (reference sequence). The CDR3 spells CASSLYVSDYNEQFF. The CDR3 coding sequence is TGTGCCAGCAGTTTATACGTTTCAGACTACAATGAGCAGTTCTTC.

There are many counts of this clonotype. The CDR3 sequence: CSVRVGGRRYEQYF. For the CDR3, the DNA is TGCAGCGTTCGGGTGGGCGGGAGGCGATACGAGCAGTACTTC. The chain couples TRBV29-1 to TRBJ2-7, with TRBD2 identical over 8 bases. The CDR3 totals 14 residues. The V segment lost 5 bases and the J segment 4 bases; nucleotides outside the gene matches: 10. CDR1 SQVTM and CDR2 ANQGSEA come from the germline V gene.

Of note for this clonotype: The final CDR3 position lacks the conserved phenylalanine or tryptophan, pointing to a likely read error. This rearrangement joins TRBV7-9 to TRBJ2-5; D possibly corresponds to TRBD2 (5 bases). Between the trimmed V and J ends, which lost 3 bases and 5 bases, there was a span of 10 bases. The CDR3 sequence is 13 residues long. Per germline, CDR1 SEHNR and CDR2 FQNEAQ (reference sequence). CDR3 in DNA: TGTGCCAGCAGCTTTCAGAGGGCGGAGACCCAGTACTGC. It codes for CASSFQRAETQYC.

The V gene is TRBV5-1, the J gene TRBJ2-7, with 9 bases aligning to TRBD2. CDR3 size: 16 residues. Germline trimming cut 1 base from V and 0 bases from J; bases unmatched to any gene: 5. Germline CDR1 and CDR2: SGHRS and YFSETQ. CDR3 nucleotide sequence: TGCGCCAGCAGCTTGCCTAGCGGGGTCAGCTCCTACGAGCAGTACTTC. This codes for CASSLPSGVSSYEQYF. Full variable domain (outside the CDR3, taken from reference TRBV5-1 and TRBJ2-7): KAGVTQTPRYLIKTRGQQVTLSCSPISGHRSVSWYQQTPGQGLQFLFEYFSETQRNKGNFPGRFSGRQFSNSRSEMNVSTLELGDSALYLCASSLPSGVSSYEQYFGPGTRLTVT.

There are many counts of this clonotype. The CDR3 spells CSAGQGTWREQYF. CDR3 nucleotides: TGCAGTGCCGGACAGGGAACTTGGCGCGAGCAGTACTTC. V and J are TRBV20-1 and TRBJ2-7; 8 bases are shared with TRBD1. Per germline, CDR1 DFQATT and CDR2 SNEGSKA (reference sequence). The CDR3 has 13 residues. V lost 6 bases and J lost 6; bases outside the gene matches: 10.

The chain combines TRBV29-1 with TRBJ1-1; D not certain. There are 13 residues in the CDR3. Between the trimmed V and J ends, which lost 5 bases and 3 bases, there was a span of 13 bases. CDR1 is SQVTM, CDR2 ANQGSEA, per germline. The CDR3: CSVQRHLDTEAFF. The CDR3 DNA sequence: TGCAGCGTTCAGAGACACCTTGACACTGAAGCTTTCTTT. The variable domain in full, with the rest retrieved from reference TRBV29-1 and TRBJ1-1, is SAVISQKPSRDICQRGTSLTIQCQVDSQVTMMFWYRQQPGQSLTLIATANQGSEATYESGFVIDKFPISRPNLTFSTLTVSNMSPEDSSIYLCSVQRHLDTEAFFGQGTRLTVV.

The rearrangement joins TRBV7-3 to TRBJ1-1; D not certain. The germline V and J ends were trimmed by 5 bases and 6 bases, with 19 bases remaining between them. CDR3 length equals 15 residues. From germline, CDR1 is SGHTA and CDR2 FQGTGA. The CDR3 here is CASSGGSTMGSEAFF. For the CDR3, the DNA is TGTGCCAGCAGCGGTGGGAGCACAATGGGCTCTGAAGCTTTCTTT.

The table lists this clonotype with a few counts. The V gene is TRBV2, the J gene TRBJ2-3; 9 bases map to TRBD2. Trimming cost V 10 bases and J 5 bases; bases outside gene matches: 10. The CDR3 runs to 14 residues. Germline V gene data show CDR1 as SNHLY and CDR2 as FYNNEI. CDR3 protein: CATPVAGVLDTQYF. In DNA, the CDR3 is TGTGCCACACCGGTAGCGGGAGTCTTAGATACGCAGTATTTT.

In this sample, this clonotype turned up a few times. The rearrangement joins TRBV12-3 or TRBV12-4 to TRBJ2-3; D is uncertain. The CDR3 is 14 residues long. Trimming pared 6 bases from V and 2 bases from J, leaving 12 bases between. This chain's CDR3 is CASRTLRHTDTQYF. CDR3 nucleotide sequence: TGTGCCAGCAGAACCCTTAGACACACAGATACGCAGTATTTT.